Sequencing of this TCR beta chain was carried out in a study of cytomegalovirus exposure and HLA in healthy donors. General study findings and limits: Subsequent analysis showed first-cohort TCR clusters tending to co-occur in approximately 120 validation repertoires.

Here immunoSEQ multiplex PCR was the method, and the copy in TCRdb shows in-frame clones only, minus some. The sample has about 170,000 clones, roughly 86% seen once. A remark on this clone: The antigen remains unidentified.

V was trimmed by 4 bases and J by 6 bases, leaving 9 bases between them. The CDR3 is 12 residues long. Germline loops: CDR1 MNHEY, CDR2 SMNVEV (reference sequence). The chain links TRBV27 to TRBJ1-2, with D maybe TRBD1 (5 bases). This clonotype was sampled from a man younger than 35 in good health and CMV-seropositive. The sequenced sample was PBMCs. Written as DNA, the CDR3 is TGTGCCAGCAGTTCAGGGTATGATGGCTACACCTTC. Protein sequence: CASSSGYDGYTF.